Following are 13 T cell receptor beta chains from one sample sequenced in a study of CD8+CD57+ T cells in acquired aplastic anemia. Only patients with CD8+CD57+ cell expansion on flow cytometry were chosen for sequencing. The TCR beta profiling, which covered VDJ combination and CDR3 sequence, was carried out using genomic DNA as the template. MiXCR was run by TCRdb on the reads, yielding one entry per CDR3 protein. The sample shows 130,000 or so distinct CDR3 sequences, under 60% of them seen only once. Sample: sorted CD4+, CD8+, or CD8+CD57+ T cells (not recorded which) from PBMCs. Receptors were obtained from a human donor with aplastic anemia.

Written as DNA, the CDR3 is TGTGCCAGCAGTGCGTCCATCGGACAAGAGACCCAGTACTTC. Its translation: CASSASIGQETQYF. The chain couples TRBV2 to TRBJ2-5; D remains unclear. The germline V gene encodes CDR1 SNHLY and CDR2 FYNNEI. Trimming took off 4 bases at V and 2 bases at J, with 11 bases between the two ends. The CDR3 spans 14 residues. Together with reference TRBV2 and TRBJ2-5, the CDR3 gives the full variable domain: EPEVTQTPSHQVTQMGQEVILRCVPISNHLYFYWYRQILGQKVEFLVSFYNNEISEKSEIFDDQFSVERPDGSNFTLKIRSTKLEDSAMYFCASSASIGQETQYFGPGTRLLVL.

J is TRBJ2-7 and V is TRBV19, with TRBD1 matching over 8 bases. This CDR3 spans 13 amino acids. Germline-derived CDR1 and CDR2 are LNHDA and SQIVND (reference sequence). The junction had 5 bases not matched to a gene; V was cut back by 4 bases and J by 6 bases. Here the CDR3 DNA reads TGTGCCAGTAGTACCAGGACAGGGTTCGAGCAGTACTTC. This codes for CASSTRTGFEQYF.

The gene calls are TRBV7-2 and TRBJ1-2; D ambiguous. Trimming cost V 2 bases and J 6 bases, with 4 bases left between them. Germline values: CDR1 SGHTA, CDR2 FQGNSA. This CDR3 has 11 amino acids. The CDR3 loop is CASSLYNGYTF. The CDR3 DNA is TGTGCCAGCAGCTTATACAATGGCTACACCTTC.

In its sample, this clonotype was seen many times. The CDR3 spells CATSRGSYNEQFF. The CDR3 nucleotides are TGTGCCACCAGCAGAGGCAGTTACAATGAGCAGTTCTTC. J is TRBJ2-1 and V is TRBV15; D remains ambiguous. Germline-derived CDR1 and CDR2 are LNHNV and YYDKDF (reference sequence). The CDR3 spans 13 residues. The V end was cut by 1 base, the J end by 4 bases, with 5 bases between.

This chain links TRBV2 with TRBJ2-6, with 8 bases matching TRBD1. Germline V gives CDR1 SNHLY, CDR2 FYNNEI. The V segment lost 6 bases and the J segment 4 bases; nucleotides outside the gene matches: 5. CDR3 length: 15 residues. The DNA for the CDR3 is TGTGCCAGCAGCTTGACAGGGGTCGGGGCCAACGTCCTGACTTTC. It specifies CASSLTGVGANVLTF.

This chain uses TRBV5-1 with TRBJ2-1; D unresolved. Germline V gives CDR1 SGHRS, CDR2 YFSETQ. Trimming took 4 bases from V and 7 from J, leaving 9 bases between them. The CDR3 loop spans 12 amino acids. The CDR3, as DNA: TGCGCCAGCAGCCAGAGATGGAATGAGCAGTTCTTC. Encoded protein: CASSQRWNEQFF. Based on the CDR3 plus reference TRBV5-1 and TRBJ2-1, the full variable domain is KAGVTQTPRYLIKTRGQQVTLSCSPISGHRSVSWYQQTPGQGLQFLFEYFSETQRNKGNFPGRFSGRQFSNSRSEMNVSTLELGDSALYLCASSQRWNEQFFGPGTRLTVL.

The V call is TRBV24-1, the J call TRBJ2-3; D gene unclear. Trimming left V 9 bases short and J 2 bases short, with 14 bases between. The CDR3 totals 14 residues. The germline V gene has CDR1 KGHDR and CDR2 SFDVKD. CDR3 DNA sequence: TGTGCCACCGCCTCTAGGATATACACAGATACGCAGTATTTT. Amino acid sequence: CATASRIYTDTQYF.

The V call is TRBV7-2, the J call TRBJ2-3; D not certain. V was trimmed by 1 base and J by 8 bases, leaving 19 bases between them. Looked up from germline, CDR1 is SGHTA and CDR2 is FQGNSA. The CDR3 runs 16 residues. The CDR3 region has the DNA TGTGCCAGCAGCTTAGAAGCCCAATTGGTCAAGGGTACGCAGTATTTT. Its protein product is CASSLEAQLVKGTQYF.

The chain carries TRBV15 and TRBJ2-5, with 10 bases identical to TRBD2. Germline CDR1 LNHNV, CDR2 YYDKDF (reference sequence). V was pared by 0 bases and J by 0 bases, with 10 bases of the junction left unmatched. The length of the CDR3 is 19 residues. As DNA, the CDR3 is TGTGCCACCAGCAGAGATCAGGCTAGCGGGGGCCGATACCAAGAGACCCAGTACTTC. Amino acid sequence: CATSRDQASGGRYQETQYF.

The rearrangement links TRBV2 to TRBJ2-6; no clear D gene. The V gene's germline CDR1 is SNHLY and CDR2 FYNNEI. The ends were cut back, 9 bases at V and 4 bases at J, with 10 bases in the middle. This CDR3 has 13 residues. CDR3 region: CASGTPGANVLTF. The CDR3 bases are TGTGCCAGTGGAACACCGGGGGCCAACGTCCTGACTTTC.

The chain recombines TRBV20-1 with TRBJ2-1; TRBD2 aligns across 7 bases. The CDR3 is 16 residues long. Germline loops: CDR1 DFQATT, CDR2 SNEGSKA (reference sequence). The V segment lost 3 bases and the J segment 2 bases; nucleotides outside the gene matches: 10. The CDR3 nucleotides read TGCAGTGCTAGGCCTGCCGGGACTAACGCCTACAATGAGCAGTTCTTC. It is translated as CSARPAGTNAYNEQFF.

The rearrangement uses TRBV10-3 and TRBJ1-5; D gene ambiguous. The germline V gene encodes CDR1 ENHRY and CDR2 SYGVKD. There are 15 residues in the CDR3. The germline V and J ends were trimmed by 3 bases and 6 bases, with 15 bases remaining between them. CDR3 region: CAISDELMKGQPQHF. For the CDR3, the DNA is TGTGCCATCAGTGATGAACTCATGAAGGGTCAGCCCCAGCATTTT.

The V call is TRBV5-1, the J call TRBJ2-7; possibly TRBD2 for D (5 bases). V was shortened by 2 bases and J by 5 bases, with 11 bases between the two germline ends. Germline V CDR1 and CDR2: SGHRS, YFSETQ. The CDR3 extends over 13 amino acids. The CDR3 DNA follows: TGCGCCAGCAGCTTAGAACTAGTCCACGAGCAGTACTTC. It translates to CASSLELVHEQYF.